The next 3 T cell receptor beta chains were all read from a single sample in a study of breast tumors, draining lymph nodes, adjacent tissues. Breast cancer patients provided tissue from their axillary draining lymph nodes. TCRdb passed the multiplex PCR reads through MiXCR, listing each CDR3 protein once. The sample includes 130,000 or so distinct CDR3 sequences, less than 35% seen only once; the top ten take about 2.3%. Source material: axillary lymph node tissue. These receptors were obtained from a female donor with breast cancer. Some clones in this sample may be carry-over from other donors' samples.

This clonotype has a count of ten or more. The chain has TRBV7-9 and TRBJ2-7, with D possibly matching TRBD1 (5 bases). The CDR3 covers 16 residues. Germline V gene sequence: CDR1 SEHNR, CDR2 FQNEAQ (reference sequence). V lost 4 bases to trimming and J lost 6 bases, with 22 bases between them. The CDR3 DNA reads TGTGCCAGCAGCTCCCACCCAGGGCAAAACTCTGGCGAGCAGTACTTC. As protein: CASSSHPGQNSGEQYF.

This clonotype was recorded at least ten times. The chain has TRBV12-3 or TRBV12-4 and TRBJ1-2; D unresolved. V lost 10 bases to trimming and J lost 1 base, with 13 bases between them. The CDR3 runs to 13 residues. CDR3 residues: CAIRKRHNYGYTF. The CDR3 bases are TGTGCCATCCGCAAGCGGCATAACTATGGCTACACCTTC.

This clonotype showed up many times. This chain connects TRBV5-5 to TRBJ2-1; D perhaps matches TRBD2 (7 bases). V lost 5 bases and J 0 bases, leaving 15 bases between the germline ends. This CDR3 is built from 16 residues. The germline CDR1 and CDR2 sequences are SGHKS and YYEKEE (reference sequence). This CDR3 is CASREGGASSYNEQFF. The DNA for the CDR3 is TGTGCCAGCAGAGAAGGGGGGGCTAGCTCCTACAATGAGCAGTTCTTC.